Below, 18 T cell receptor beta chains from the same sample are listed, as sequenced in a study of identical twins. TCRdb analysed the 5' RACE reads with MiXCR anew, one entry per CDR3 protein. The table records approximately 490,000 distinct CDR3 sequences, 20% to 25% of them present only once. These data are also associated with another study on yellow fever vaccine responses in identical twins.

Specimen: CD4+ T cells sorted from blood. The receptors derive from a woman younger than 35 in good health.

This clonotype was observed a few times. The gene calls are TRBV5-1 and TRBJ2-1, with 14 bases that match TRBD2. The germline V gene has CDR1 SGHRS and CDR2 YFSETQ. This CDR3 contains 16 residues. V gave up 3 bases and J gave up 6 bases; unmatched junction bases: 5. The CDR3 loop reads CASSSSTSGGGNEQFF. The CDR3 nucleotides are TGCGCCAGCAGCTCCTCGACTAGCGGGGGGGGCAATGAGCAGTTCTTC. Together with reference TRBV5-1 and TRBJ2-1, the CDR3 gives the full variable domain: KAGVTQTPRYLIKTRGQQVTLSCSPISGHRSVSWYQQTPGQGLQFLFEYFSETQRNKGNFPGRFSGRQFSNSRSEMNVSTLELGDSALYLCASSSSTSGGGNEQFFGPGTRLTVL.

This clonotype was recorded a few times. This chain joins TRBV28 and TRBJ1-5, with 7 bases identical to TRBD1. The V gene end was trimmed by 7 bases and the J gene end by 6 bases; junction bases not matched to a gene: 9. The CDR3 sequence is 14 residues long. Germline CDR1 and CDR2: MDHEN and SYDVKM. The CDR3 here is CASNNRGQIQPQHF. The CDR3 region has the DNA TGTGCCAGCAACAACAGGGGCCAAATTCAGCCCCAGCATTTT.

This clonotype occurred a few times. The chain joins TRBV5-6 to TRBJ1-4; a possible D gene is TRBD1 (6 bases). Germline CDR1 SGHDT, CDR2 YYEEEE. CDR3 length equals 16 residues. V was pared by 0 bases and J by 5 bases, with 14 bases between. In DNA form, the CDR3 reads TGTGCCAGCAGCTTGGAAATCGGGGGCAGCAATGAAAAACTGTTTTTT. This gives the protein CASSLEIGGSNEKLFF.

The rearrangement uses TRBV10-3 and TRBJ1-3; D uncertain. The CDR3 length is 12 residues. Germline values: CDR1 ENHRY, CDR2 SYGVKD. Trimming pared 9 bases from V and 2 bases from J, leaving 8 bases between. CDR3 coding DNA: TGTGCCATATCAGGACCTGGAAACACCATATATTTT. Its protein is CAISGPGNTIYF.

The genes are TRBV6-1 and TRBJ2-7; D might be TRBD1 or TRBD2, each matching 5 bases. Germline CDR1 MNHNS, CDR2 SASEGT. This CDR3 is 15 amino acids long. V was clipped by 3 bases and J by 0 bases, with 12 bases between them. CDR3 DNA sequence: TGTGCCAGCAGTGACAGGGCGGGTTTCTCCTACGAGCAGTACGTC. This codes for CASSDRAGFSYEQYV.

Here the CDR3 DNA reads TGTGCCAGCAGCTTAGGGGGACTAGCCCTCCAAGATACGCAGTATTTT. Its protein product is CASSLGGLALQDTQYF. This chain connects TRBV7-2 to TRBJ2-3, with 9 positions matching TRBD2. The CDR3 is made up of 16 amino acids. Per the germline V gene, CDR1 is SGHTA and CDR2 is FQGNSA. V trimming: 1 base; J trimming: 5 bases; junction bases outside the gene matches: 7. Together with reference TRBV7-2 and TRBJ2-3, the CDR3 gives the full variable domain: GAGVSQSPSNKVTEKGKDVELRCDPISGHTALYWYRQSLGQGLEFLIYFQGNSAPDKSGLPSDRFSAERTGGSVSTLTIQRTQQEDSAVYLCASSLGGLALQDTQYFGPGTRLTVL.

The rearrangement uses TRBV20-1 and TRBJ1-5; 7 bases line up with TRBD1. This CDR3 comprises 14 residues. V dropped 6 bases and J dropped 7; count of bases not matched to a gene: 12. Germline values: CDR1 DFQATT, CDR2 SNEGSKA (reference sequence). The CDR3 region has the DNA TGCAGTGCGACCAATACAGGGGAAGGGCAGCCCCAGCATTTT. Its protein product is CSATNTGEGQPQHF.

The chain joins TRBV3-1 to TRBJ2-2; 7 bases map to TRBD2. With 2 bases clipped from V and 5 bases from J, the junction kept 5 bases outside the gene matches. CDR1 is LGHDT and CDR2 is YNNKEL in the germline V gene (reference sequence). This CDR3 spans 15 amino acids. Written as DNA, the CDR3 is TGTGCCAGCAGCCAATATGGCGGGGGAACCGGGGAGCTGTTTTTT. It yields the protein CASSQYGGGTGELFF.

This chain links TRBV5-1 with TRBJ2-3, with D tentatively TRBD1 (5 bases). The CDR3 contains 13 residues. Trimming removed 7 bases from V and 1 base from J, with 10 bases in between. Germline CDR1 reads SGHRS; CDR2 reads YFSETQ. The CDR3 nucleotides read TGCGCCAGCCGAAAACAGGGCACAGATACGCAGTATTTT. This gives the protein CASRKQGTDTQYF.

The chain combines TRBV7-9 with TRBJ2-7; either TRBD1 or TRBD2 may fit D (5 bases each). CDR1 and CDR2 (germline): SEHNR, FQNEAQ (reference sequence). The CDR3 spans 15 residues. Deletions cut 5 bases from V and 5 bases from J, with 19 bases between. CDR3 loop: CASSPSRDVPHEQYF. The CDR3, as DNA: TGTGCCAGCAGCCCTTCCCGGGACGTTCCGCACGAGCAGTACTTC.

The chain carries TRBV10-2 and TRBJ2-5, with D unresolved. V was clipped by 3 bases and J by 1 base, with 3 bases between them. This CDR3 is 12 amino acids long. Germline lookup yields CDR1 WSHSY and CDR2 SAAADI. The CDR3 here is CASSEPQETQYF. The CDR3 DNA reads as TGCGCCAGCAGTGAACCCCAAGAGACCCAGTACTTC.

This clonotype was detected only a few times. The J gene is TRBJ2-7, the V gene TRBV5-1; perhaps TRBD1 as D (6 bases). Germline CDR1 is SGHRS and CDR2 is YFSETQ. The CDR3 is made up of 14 amino acids. V lost 4 bases and J 5 bases, leaving 16 bases between the germline ends. The CDR3 loop reads CASSGMTGQNEQYF. CDR3 DNA: TGCGCCAGCAGCGGGATGACAGGCCAGAACGAGCAGTACTTC.

This clonotype turned up a few times. The J gene is TRBJ2-2, the V gene TRBV20-1, with D hard to call. Trimming took 6 bases from V and 4 from J, leaving 12 bases between them. This CDR3 has 13 residues. Germline V gene lookup returns CDR1 DFQATT and CDR2 SNEGSKA (reference sequence). In DNA form, the CDR3 reads TGCAGTGCCCAGTGGATAGCCACCGGGGAGCTGTTTTTT. Protein sequence: CSAQWIATGELFF.

The V and J genes are TRBV12-5 and TRBJ2-3; TRBD2 might be the D (5 bases). CDR1 and CDR2 from the germline V gene are LGHNT and FRNRAP. The CDR3 is 13 amino acids. V shed 6 bases and J shed 2 bases, with 9 bases lying between them. The DNA of the CDR3 is TGTGCTAGTGGCCCCGACTACACAGATACGCAGTATTTT. Its translation is CASGPDYTDTQYF.

The sample holds a few counts of this clonotype. The chain combines TRBV28 with TRBJ1-2, with a weak D call TRBD1 (6 bases). Germline CDR1 is MDHEN and CDR2 is SYDVKM. This CDR3 contains 16 residues. Trimming cost V 6 bases and J 5 bases, with 22 bases left between them. The CDR3 region has the DNA TGTGCCAGCAGCTCACCCGGCGGGGGGGCCTTATATGGCTACACCTTC. Protein: CASSSPGGGALYGYTF.

The chain links TRBV10-3 to TRBJ2-3; 8 bases align to TRBD1. Germline V lookup: CDR1 ENHRY, CDR2 SYGVKD. The CDR3 totals 15 residues. Trimming removed 5 bases from V and 2 bases from J; junction bases left unmatched: 6. The CDR3 DNA reads as TGTGCCATCAGTCCCGGGGACAGGTTCACAGATACGCAGTATTTT. Its protein product is CAISPGDRFTDTQYF.

This chain links TRBV18 with TRBJ2-7; TRBD1 matches 8 bases. V was clipped by 2 bases and J by 5 bases; unmatched bases: 5. This CDR3 comprises 14 residues. Germline CDR1 is KGHSH and CDR2 is LQKENI. The CDR3 DNA sequence: TGTGCCAGCTCACCAGACAGGGGTAGGAACGAGCAGTACTTC. It translates to CASSPDRGRNEQYF.

This clonotype appeared a few times. V is TRBV6-1 and J is TRBJ2-7; the D gene is possibly TRBD1 (5 bases). CDR3 length equals 15 residues. The V end was cut by 6 bases, the J end by 3 bases, with 18 bases between. Germline CDR1 reads MNHNS; CDR2 reads SASEGT. The CDR3 loop is CASRPYSTGYYEQYV. The CDR3 coding sequence is TGTGCCAGCAGACCTTATAGCACAGGTTACTACGAGCAGTACGTC.